This T cell receptor beta chain is from a study of cytomegalovirus exposure and HLA in healthy donors. Points from the study as a whole: In an earlier analysis, most TCR beta V segments were productive about 87% or about 30% of the time.

This clone has more than one count but fewer than ten. Its specificity is unknown. CDR3 size: 15 residues. Trimming removed 7 bases at V and 3 bases at J, with 18 bases between. The germline gives CDR1 MNHNS, CDR2 SASEGT. PCR employed 60 Vbeta and 13 Jbeta primers. This table comes from immunoSEQ multiplex PCR, and its TCRdb copy is limited to in-frame clones, with some not included. The profile shows over 100,000 clones, approximately 8.7% of them singletons. The chain employs TRBV6-1 and TRBJ1-1; the D gene is possibly TRBD1 (5 bases). The source of this sequence is a middle-aged man in good health and CMV-seronegative. The sample comprised PBMCs. The CDR3 nucleotides read TGTGCCAGCACCGAATGGAAGGGAGGGGACACTGAAGCTTTCTTT. Translation gives CASTEWKGGDTEAFF.